This is a list of T cell receptor beta chains from one sample in a study of blood T cells in healthy people across ages. TCRdb called the 5' RACE reads again in MiXCR, with one record for every CDR3 protein. The top ten hold around 21% of the sample, which has about 970,000 distinct CDR3 sequences, roughly half seen once. The sample comprised blood. The receptors come from a woman between 55 and 75 years old in good health. CDR3s include the opening cysteine and the closing phenylalanine or tryptophan. The D gene is left open where the match is weak. Clone size is stated in some rows and not others, as once, few, many or a class when expanded.

D gene: -; V gene: TRBV7-3; clone size: -; J gene: TRBJ2-7; CDR3 DNA: TGTGCCAGCAGCACAGGCCCAGGGTCCTACGAGCAGTACTTC; CDR3 protein: CASSTGPGSYEQYF
D gene: -; V gene: TRBV7-2; clone size: -; J gene: TRBJ1-1; CDR3 DNA: TGTGCCAGCAGCTTAGCGCACAGGAACACTGAAGCTTTCTTT; CDR3 protein: CASSLAHRNTEAFF
D gene: TRBD2; V gene: TRBV6-4; clone size: few; J gene: TRBJ2-1; CDR3 DNA: TGTGCCAGCAGTGCACTAGCGGGAGGGGGTGAGCAGTTCTTC; CDR3 protein: CASSALAGGGEQFF
D gene: -; V gene: TRBV20-1; clone size: few; J gene: TRBJ2-1; CDR3 DNA: TGCAGTGCCGAGGGGACCACCTACAATGAGCAGTTCTTC; CDR3 protein: CSAEGTTYNEQFF
D gene: TRBD1; V gene: TRBV6-1; clone size: -; J gene: TRBJ2-1; CDR3 DNA: TGTGCCAGCAGTACACCAGGGGGCGTTCAGAATGAGCAGTTCTTC; CDR3 protein: CASSTPGGVQNEQFF
D gene: -; V gene: TRBV21-1; clone size: -; J gene: TRBJ1-6; CDR3 DNA: TGTGCCAGCAGCAAAGAGGGGGGGTGTCAGAGCTCCTATAATTCACCCCTCCACTTT; CDR3 protein: CASSKEGGCQSSYNSPLHF
D gene: -; V gene: TRBV21-1; clone size: -; J gene: TRBJ1-1; CDR3 DNA: TGTGCCAGCAGCAAAGCCAAGGGGGACAGGGGATTGAACACTGAAGCTTTCTTT; CDR3 protein: CASSKAKGDRGLNTEAFF
D gene: TRBD1; V gene: TRBV20-1; clone size: few; J gene: TRBJ2-7; CDR3 DNA: TGCAGTGCTAGGGGGGACAGGGGGCAGGGCTACGAGCAGTACTTC; CDR3 protein: CSARGDRGQGYEQYF
D gene: -; V gene: TRBV7-2; clone size: -; J gene: TRBJ2-5; CDR3 DNA: TGTGCCAGCAGCTTCGCGAATGACCAAGGGACCCAGTACTTC; CDR3 protein: CASSFANDQGTQYF
D gene: TRBD2; V gene: TRBV5-6; clone size: few; J gene: TRBJ2-3; CDR3 DNA: TGTGCCAGCAGCTTTACGGGACTAGGCACAGATACGCAGTATTTT; CDR3 protein: CASSFTGLGTDTQYF
D gene: TRBD1; V gene: TRBV4-1; clone size: few; J gene: TRBJ1-6; CDR3 DNA: TGCGCCAGCAGGCCGACAGGGAAGGTGGATTCACCCCTCCACTTT; CDR3 protein: CASRPTGKVDSPLHF
D gene: TRBD1; V gene: TRBV24-1; clone size: -; J gene: TRBJ2-5; CDR3 DNA: TGTGCCACCAGTGATCCGACAGGGGCCAGAGAGACCCAGTACTTC; CDR3 protein: CATSDPTGARETQYF
D gene: TRBD2; V gene: TRBV29-1; clone size: -; J gene: TRBJ2-7; CDR3 DNA: TGCAGCGTTGGTAATAGCGGGTACAATGAGCAGTACTTC; CDR3 protein: CSVGNSGYNEQYF
D gene: -; V gene: TRBV27; clone size: -; J gene: TRBJ2-7; CDR3 DNA: TGTGCCACCATGCCTAGTGGGACGGTGAGCTACGAGCAGTACTTC; CDR3 protein: CATMPSGTVSYEQYF
D gene: TRBD2; V gene: TRBV12-3/TRBV12-4; clone size: -; J gene: TRBJ2-7; CDR3 DNA: TGTGCCAGCAGTTTTTTTGGACTAGGGGCCTACGAGCAGTACTTC; CDR3 protein: CASSFFGLGAYEQYF
D gene: -; V gene: TRBV9; clone size: -; J gene: TRBJ2-7; CDR3 DNA: TGTGCCAGCAGCGTAGACGTCGGCAGGTTCTACGAGCAGTACTTC; CDR3 protein: CASSVDVGRFYEQYF
D gene: TRBD2; V gene: TRBV20-1; clone size: -; J gene: TRBJ2-3; CDR3 DNA: TGCAGTGCTAGGCCCCAGGGCTTAGCGGGAGGGTCGAATACGCAGTATTTT; CDR3 protein: CSARPQGLAGGSNTQYF
D gene: TRBD2; V gene: TRBV5-1; clone size: -; J gene: TRBJ2-7; CDR3 DNA: TGCGCCAGCAGCTTGGTGGCACTAGCGGGACGCGAGCAGTACTTC; CDR3 protein: CASSLVALAGREQYF
D gene: -; V gene: TRBV20-1; clone size: few; J gene: TRBJ2-1; CDR3 DNA: TGCAGTGCTAGAGGTCCCTCTAGCGTTTGGCAGTTCTTC; CDR3 protein: CSARGPSSVWQFF
D gene: TRBD2; V gene: TRBV10-3; clone size: -; J gene: TRBJ2-7; CDR3 DNA: TGTGCCATCAGTCCACTAGGGAGGGAGAGTGCGGGAGGGGGAAACGAGCAGTACTTC; CDR3 protein: CAISPLGRESAGGGNEQYF
D gene: -; V gene: TRBV5-5; clone size: -; J gene: TRBJ2-1; CDR3 DNA: TGTGCCAGCACGGAGTCAAACTACAATGAGCAGTTCTTC; CDR3 protein: CASTESNYNEQFF
D gene: -; V gene: TRBV21-1; clone size: -; J gene: TRBJ1-4; CDR3 DNA: TGTGCCAGCAGCAAAGGAGCAGAAACCAATGAAAAACTGTTTTTT; CDR3 protein: CASSKGAETNEKLFF
D gene: -; V gene: TRBV19; clone size: -; J gene: TRBJ1-5; CDR3 DNA: TGTGCCAGTAGTATCCCCCGCAGCAATCAGCCCCAGCATTTT; CDR3 protein: CASSIPRSNQPQHF
D gene: TRBD2; V gene: TRBV7-9; clone size: -; J gene: TRBJ2-7; CDR3 DNA: TGTGCCAGCAGCTATAATCCGGGGGGGACTAGCGGGAGGCCCCAGTACTTC; CDR3 protein: CASSYNPGGTSGRPQYF
D gene: -; V gene: TRBV27; clone size: once; J gene: TRBJ1-4; CDR3 DNA: TGTGCCAGCAGTTTATTGGTGTCAGGCGCGCCTATGGAAAAACTGTTTTTT; CDR3 protein: CASSLLVSGAPMEKLFF
D gene: TRBD2; V gene: TRBV4-3; clone size: -; J gene: TRBJ2-3; CDR3 DNA: TGCGCCAGCAGCCAAGATTGGGGGGAAGGACTAGCGGGAAGCACAGATACGCAGTATTTT; CDR3 protein: CASSQDWGEGLAGSTDTQYF
D gene: -; V gene: TRBV27; clone size: -; J gene: TRBJ2-1; CDR3 DNA: TGTGCCAGCAGTTTATTTCGCTTCAATGAGCAGTTCTTC; CDR3 protein: CASSLFRFNEQFF
D gene: -; V gene: TRBV2; clone size: -; J gene: TRBJ1-1; CDR3 DNA: TGTGCCAGCATGCACCCGGGGGAGAACACTGAAGCTTTCTTT; CDR3 protein: CASMHPGENTEAFF
D gene: -; V gene: TRBV12-3/TRBV12-4; clone size: few; J gene: TRBJ2-7; CDR3 DNA: TGTGCCAGCAGTAAACAGGCGTTCTACGAGCAGTACTTC; CDR3 protein: CASSKQAFYEQYF
D gene: TRBD2; V gene: TRBV10-3; clone size: -; J gene: TRBJ2-1; CDR3 DNA: TGTGCCATCAGTGCTAGCGGCCCACGGTGTAATGAGCAGTTCTTC; CDR3 protein: CAISASGPRCNEQFF
D gene: -; V gene: TRBV7-3; clone size: -; J gene: TRBJ2-1; CDR3 DNA: TGTGCCAGCACCTCCGGGTGGAACAATGAGCAGTTCTTC; CDR3 protein: CASTSGWNNEQFF
D gene: TRBD2; V gene: TRBV12-3/TRBV12-4; clone size: -; J gene: TRBJ2-1; CDR3 DNA: TGTGCCAGCTCCCTTTCAGCGGGGGGGAGGAATGAGCAGTTCTTC; CDR3 protein: CASSLSAGGRNEQFF
D gene: -; V gene: TRBV20-1; clone size: -; J gene: TRBJ1-2; CDR3 DNA: TGCAGTGCTAGTAATCAGAGAACTAACTATGGCTACACCTTC; CDR3 protein: CSASNQRTNYGYTF